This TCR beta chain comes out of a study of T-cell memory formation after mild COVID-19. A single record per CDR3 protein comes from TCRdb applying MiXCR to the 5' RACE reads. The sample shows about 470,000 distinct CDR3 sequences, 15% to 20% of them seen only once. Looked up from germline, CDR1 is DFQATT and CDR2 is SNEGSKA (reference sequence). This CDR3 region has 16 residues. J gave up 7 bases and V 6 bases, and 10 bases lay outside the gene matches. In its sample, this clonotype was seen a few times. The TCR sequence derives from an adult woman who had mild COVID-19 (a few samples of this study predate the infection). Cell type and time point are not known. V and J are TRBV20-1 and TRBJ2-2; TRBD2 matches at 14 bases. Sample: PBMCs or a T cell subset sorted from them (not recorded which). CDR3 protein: CSAPGTSGSTNGELFF. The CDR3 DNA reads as TGCAGTGCCCCGGGGACTAGCGGGAGTACGAACGGGGAGCTGTTTTTT.